One sample yielded the 8 T cell receptor beta chains listed below, sequenced in a study of PD-1 blockade in classical Hodgkin lymphoma. All patients relapsed after autologous stem cell transplantation, and brentuximab vedotin exposure varied. Profiling relied on immunoSEQ multiplex PCR, and the TCRdb table lists in-frame clones only, not all of them. The sample carries fewer than 30,000 clones, over 65% recorded once. The specimen was peripheral blood mononuclear cells (PBMCs), collected before the second cycle of nivolumab. The source is a human donor with classical Hodgkin lymphoma.

V and J are TRBV7-9 and TRBJ1-3; D possibly corresponds to TRBD1 (5 bases). V was shortened by 3 bases and J by 2 bases, with 11 bases between the two germline ends. The CDR3 length is 15 residues. CDR1 and CDR2 from the germline V gene are SEHNR and FQNEAQ (reference sequence). The CDR3 DNA is TGTGCCAGCAGCTTGACAGCAAATACTGGAAACACCATATATTTT. It yields the protein CASSLTANTGNTIYF.

The rearrangement joins TRBV2 to TRBJ2-5, with 9 bases identical to TRBD1. This CDR3 contains 12 residues. V was pared by 6 bases and J by 5 bases, with 1 base of the junction left unmatched. Germline loops: CDR1 SNHLY, CDR2 FYNNEI. In nucleotides, the CDR3 is TGTGCCAGCAGGGACAGGGGCGAGACCCAGTACTTC. Translation: CASRDRGETQYF.

The chain has TRBV25-1 and TRBJ2-7; no clear D. CDR3 length: 13 residues. CDR1 and CDR2 (germline): MGHDK, SYGVNS. V was pared by 2 bases and J by 4 bases, with 9 bases between. The CDR3 loop reads CASSEPGRYEQYF. The DNA of the CDR3 is TGTGCCAGCAGTGAACCCGGCAGGTACGAGCAGTACTTC.

This chain connects TRBV4-3 to TRBJ2-3; the D is unclear. The V end was cut by 0 bases, the J end by 10 bases, with 8 bases between. This CDR3 is built from 12 residues. Germline CDR1 is LGHNA and CDR2 is YSLEER. The CDR3 loop is CASSQDRGSQYF. DNA of the CDR3: TGCGCCAGCAGCCAAGATAGAGGCTCGCAGTATTTT.

The chain has TRBV2 and TRBJ1-1; D possibly corresponds to TRBD1 (6 bases). This CDR3 is 13 amino acids long. Trimming stripped 6 bases from V and 5 bases from J, with 13 bases between. Germline-derived CDR1 and CDR2 are SNHLY and FYNNEI. CDR3 nucleotides: TGTGCCAGCAGAGGGGGGGGAAGGACTGAAGCTTTCTTT. Translating gives CASRGGGRTEAFF.

This clone was observed a single time. The CDR3 loop reads CASSIEGESSYEQYF. The CDR3 DNA is TGTGCCAGTAGTATAGAGGGGGAGAGCTCCTACGAGCAGTACTTC. The V call is TRBV19, the J call TRBJ2-7; the D gene could be TRBD1 or TRBD2 (5 bases each). This CDR3 has 15 amino acids. CDR1 is LNHDA, CDR2 SQIVND, per germline (reference sequence). The V gene lost 0 bases and the J gene lost 0 bases, with 9 bases spanning the gap. The complete variable domain, with remaining parts taken from reference TRBV19 and TRBJ2-7, reads DGGITQSPKYLFRKEGQNVTLSCEQNLNHDAMYWYRQDPGQGLRLIYYSQIVNDFQKGDIAEGYSVSREKKESFPLTVTSAQKNPTAFYLCASSIEGESSYEQYFGPGTRLTVT.

In DNA, the CDR3 is TGTGCCAGCAGTGAACCAGGACGTGGCTACACCTTC. Amino acid sequence: CASSEPGRGYTF. This chain uses TRBV6-1 with TRBJ1-2; no clear D gene. Germline V gives CDR1 MNHNS, CDR2 SASEGT. The length of the CDR3 is 12 residues. Trimming stripped 2 bases from V and 7 bases from J, with 8 bases between.

This chain connects TRBV9 to TRBJ1-1; no clear D. From germline, CDR1 is SGDLS and CDR2 YYNGEE. CDR3 length: 15 amino acids. Deletions cut 0 bases from V and 7 bases from J, with 16 bases between. The CDR3 spells CASSVDEWRTGEAFF. In DNA, the CDR3 is TGTGCCAGCAGCGTAGACGAGTGGAGGACGGGTGAAGCTTTCTTT.